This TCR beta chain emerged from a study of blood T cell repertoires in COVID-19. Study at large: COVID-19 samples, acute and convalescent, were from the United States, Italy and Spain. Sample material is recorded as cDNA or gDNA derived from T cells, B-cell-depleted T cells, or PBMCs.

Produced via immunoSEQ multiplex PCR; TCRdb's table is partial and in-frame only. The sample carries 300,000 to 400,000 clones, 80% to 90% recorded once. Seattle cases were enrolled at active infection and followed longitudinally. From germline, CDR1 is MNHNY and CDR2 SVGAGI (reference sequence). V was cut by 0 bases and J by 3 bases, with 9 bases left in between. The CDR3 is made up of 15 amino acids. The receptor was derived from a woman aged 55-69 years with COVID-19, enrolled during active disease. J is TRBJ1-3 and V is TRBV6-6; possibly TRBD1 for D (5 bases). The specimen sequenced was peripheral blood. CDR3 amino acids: CASSYSRGGGNTIYF. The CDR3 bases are TGTGCCAGCAGTTACTCAAGGGGAGGTGGAAACACCATATATTTT.